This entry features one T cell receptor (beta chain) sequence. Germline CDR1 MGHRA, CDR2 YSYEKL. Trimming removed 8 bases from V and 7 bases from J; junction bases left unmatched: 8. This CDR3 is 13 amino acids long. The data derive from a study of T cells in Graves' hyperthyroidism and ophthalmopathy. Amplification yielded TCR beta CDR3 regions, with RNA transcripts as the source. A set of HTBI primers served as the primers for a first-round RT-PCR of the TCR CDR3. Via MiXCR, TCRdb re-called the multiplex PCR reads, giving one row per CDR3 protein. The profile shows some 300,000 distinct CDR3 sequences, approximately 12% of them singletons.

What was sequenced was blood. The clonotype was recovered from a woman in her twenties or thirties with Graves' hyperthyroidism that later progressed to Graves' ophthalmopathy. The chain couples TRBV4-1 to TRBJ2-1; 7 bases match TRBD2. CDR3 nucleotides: TGCGCCAGCGCGCCCGGGGGGTGGAATGAGCAGTTCTTC. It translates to CASAPGGWNEQFF.